This T cell receptor (beta chain) was captured in a study of T-cell reconstitution after alpha-beta-depleted transplantation in children (dated by TCRdb to about 2016). Background for the entire study: Using TCR repertoire profiling, the study quantitatively followed how T-cell immune reconstitution unfolded in children after TCRalphabeta/CD19-depleted allogeneic hematopoietic cell transplantation. Findings and caveats that apply to the study as a whole: In some patients, the high TCRbeta diversity seen at day 60 was put down to recipient T cells and intrathymic progenitors that had survived conditioning. The frequencies of hyperexpanded clones fell over the following months, and after one year, T-cell counts and TCRbeta diversity were mostly attributed to newly produced T cells. The apparently early alphabetaT-cell count recovery about two months after transplant was reportedly dependent on only several hundred rapidly expanded clones derived from non-depleted graft cells.

This clonotype was found many times. This clone's antigen is unknown. Per-base qualities were not stored, and no clone one base away is much larger. Reading the label with the study, this specimen's treatment or condition is: allogeneic hematopoietic cell transplantation with graft depleted of TCRalphabeta T cells and CD19 B cells. The children who served as transplant recipients had been given grafts of TCRalphabeta/CD19-depleted allogeneic hematopoietic cells. Library preparation employed PCR. Sequencer: Illumina HiSeq 2500. TCR library preparation used molecular barcoding, with unique molecular identifiers applied to normalize quantification of the TCRbeta repertoire. TCRdb redid the processing of the public reads, applying fastp at Q25 and MiXCR, and retained in-frame beta chains. Rows are unified per CDR3 protein, each entry keeping the most common DNA and genes. The sample yields fewer than 1 million distinct CDR3 sequences; 15% to 20% were counted once. The ten largest clones represent approximately 5% of the sample.

The CDR3, cysteine through phenylalanine, is 12 amino acids long. Here the CDR3 DNA is all that survives: 36 bases in frame from base 1. V is cut by 3 bases and J by 10 bases, and the space between the germline ends is 11 bases. The germline V gene specifies MDHEN as CDR1 and SYDVKM as CDR2. The receptor chain draws on TRBV28 and TRBJ2-3; the D gene assignment is ambiguous. The clonotype originates from a male patient between 10 and 17 years old who had a stem cell transplant for acute lymphoblastic leukemia, so the T cells may come from the graft donor. The sample was PBMCs, mostly from graft donor cells, taken 360 days after TCRalphabeta/CD19-depleted stem cell transplant. The DNA reads as follows: TGTGCCAGCAGTTTGTGGCTAGAGGCGCAGTATTTT. This yields the protein CASSLWLEAQYF.